This T cell receptor (beta chain) was documented in a study of T cell responses to AZD1222 COVID-19 vaccine. General observations from the study: Donor demographics were predominantly white British with a female majority; clonal diversity may be underestimated.

Here immunoSEQ multiplex PCR was the method, and the copy in TCRdb shows in-frame clones only, minus some. This sample carries more than 140,000 clones, 91% of them seen once, and the ten largest clones take 5%. From germline, CDR1 is MDHEN and CDR2 SYDVKM. Unmatched junction bases numbered 13, after V lost 5 bases and J lost 1 base. This CDR3 is 17 amino acids long. Regarding this clone: Its antigen remains unidentified.

This TCR was sampled from an adult in good health. Sample: peripheral blood, taken on day 0 of AZD1222 vaccination. The chain links TRBV28 to TRBJ1-2; TRBD1 agrees at 7 bases. DNA for the CDR3: TGTGCCAGCAGTAGGGGTACTGGGGACAGAGGTAACTATGGCTACACCTTC. Protein sequence: CASSRGTGDRGNYGYTF.